This T cell receptor (beta chain) originates from a study of T cells after yellow fever vaccination. Overall study findings and caveats: Weaker overall, the secondary response nonetheless peaked faster (day 5 versus 15). Abundant bulk-derived clonotypes could contaminate FACS-sorted repertoires. Only a minor proportion of clonotypes was detected across both CD4 and CD8 compartments. Most primary-vaccination clones reappeared after the booster (approximately 95% CD4, about 87% CD8).

About this clonotype: Its antigen is unknown.

CDR1 is SNHLY, CDR2 FYNNEI, per germline. V lost 7 bases to trimming and J lost 0 bases, with 10 bases between them. This CDR3 spans 14 amino acids. Each CDR3 protein gets one entry after TCRdb re-called the 5' RACE reads with MiXCR. This sample has about 210,000 distinct CDR3 sequences; 3.2% occur once, and the top ten carry approximately 3%. This receptor was identified in a man younger than 35 who received the YFV17D yellow fever vaccine. Sequencing was performed on CD4+ T cells sorted from PBMCs, taken 10 days after the yellow fever booster vaccination. The rearrangement uses TRBV2 and TRBJ1-5; D uncertain. The CDR3 reads CASTSSYSNQPQHF. DNA of the CDR3: TGTGCCAGCACTTCTTCTTATAGCAATCAGCCCCAGCATTTT. Complete variable domain (other parts from reference TRBV2 and TRBJ1-5): EPEVTQTPSHQVTQMGQEVILRCVPISNHLYFYWYRQILGQKVEFLVSFYNNEISEKSEIFDDQFSVERPDGSNFTLKIRSTKLEDSAMYFCASTSSYSNQPQHFGDGTRLSIL.